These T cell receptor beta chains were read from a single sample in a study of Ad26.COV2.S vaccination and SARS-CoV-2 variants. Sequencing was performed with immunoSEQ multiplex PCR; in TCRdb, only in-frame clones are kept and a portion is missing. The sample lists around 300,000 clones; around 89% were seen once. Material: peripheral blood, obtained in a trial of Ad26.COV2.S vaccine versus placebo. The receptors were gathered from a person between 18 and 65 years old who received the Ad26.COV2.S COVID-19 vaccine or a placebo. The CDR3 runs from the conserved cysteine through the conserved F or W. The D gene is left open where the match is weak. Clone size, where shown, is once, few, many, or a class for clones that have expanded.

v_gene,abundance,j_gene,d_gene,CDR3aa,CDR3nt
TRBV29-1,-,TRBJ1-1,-,CSVAGPLNTEAFF,TGCAGCGTTGCAGGGCCCCTGAACACTGAAGCTTTCTTT
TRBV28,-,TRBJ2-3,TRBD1,CASSSRTGSTDTQYF,TGTGCCAGCAGTTCAAGGACAGGGAGCACAGATACGCAGTATTTT
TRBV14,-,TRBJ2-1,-,CASSHPGLFNEQFF,TGTGCCAGCAGCCATCCGGGTTTGTTCAATGAGCAGTTCTTC
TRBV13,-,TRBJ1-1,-,CASSPRQNTEAFF,TGTGCCAGCAGCCCCAGACAGAACACTGAAGCTTTCTTT
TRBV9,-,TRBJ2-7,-,CASSPRAASSYEQYF,TGTGCCAGCAGCCCCCGGGCAGCGAGCTCCTACGAGCAGTACTTC
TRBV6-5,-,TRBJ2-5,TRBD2,CASSSGLARETQYF,TGTGCCAGCAGTTCGGGACTAGCGAGAGAGACCCAGTACTTC
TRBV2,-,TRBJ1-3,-,CASSDEGVSGNTIYF,TGTGCCAGCAGTGACGAGGGTGTCTCTGGAAACACCATATATTTT
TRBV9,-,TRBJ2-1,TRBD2,CASSGLAGDNEQFF,TGTGCCAGCAGCGGTCTGGCGGGGGACAATGAGCAGTTCTTC
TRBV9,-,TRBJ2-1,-,CASNSQGDQRQFF,TGTGCCAGCAACAGCCAAGGGGATCAGAGACAGTTCTTC
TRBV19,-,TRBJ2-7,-,CASSIQGGYEQYF,TGTGCCAGTAGTATTCAGGGGGGCTACGAGCAGTACTTC
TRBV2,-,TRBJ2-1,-,CASSRRTSTSSRRSYNEQFF,TGTGCCAGCAGTCGCCGGACTTCCACCTCCTCCAGGAGGTCCTACAATGAGCAGTTCTTC
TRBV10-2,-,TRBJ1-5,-,CASSEPGRVDQPQHF,TGCGCCAGCAGTGAGCCCGGCAGGGTCGATCAGCCCCAGCATTTT
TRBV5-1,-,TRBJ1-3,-,CASSLGQLDTFGNTIYF,TGCGCCAGCAGCTTGGGACAGCTGGATACCTTTGGAAACACCATATATTTT
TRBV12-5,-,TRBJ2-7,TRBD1,CASGTPGGDEQYF,TGTGCTAGCGGGACTCCAGGGGGCGACGAGCAGTACTTC
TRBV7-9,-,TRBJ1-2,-,CASSLMNSNYGYTF,TGTGCCAGCAGCTTAATGAACAGCAACTATGGCTACACCTTC
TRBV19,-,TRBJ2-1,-,CASSIGGNEQFF,TGTGCCAGTAGTATAGGAGGGAATGAGCAGTTCTTC
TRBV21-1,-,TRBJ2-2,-,CASSKSPSFGQGGTGELFF,TGTGCCAGCAGCAAATCTCCATCGTTTGGACAGGGGGGTACCGGGGAGCTGTTTTTT
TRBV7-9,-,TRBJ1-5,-,CASSLINQPQHF,TGTGCCAGCAGCTTAATCAATCAGCCCCAGCATTTT
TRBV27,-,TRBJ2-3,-,CASSSMGGGPLDTQYF,TGTGCCAGCAGCTCTATGGGGGGGGGCCCGTTAGATACGCAGTATTTT
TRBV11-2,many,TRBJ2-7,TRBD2,CASSPSGNPTYEQYF,TGTGCCAGCAGCCCGAGCGGGAATCCTACCTACGAGCAGTACTTC
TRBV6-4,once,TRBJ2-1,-,CASSFVRKSSYNEQFF,TGTGCCAGCAGCTTTGTGAGGAAGAGCTCCTACAATGAGCAGTTCTTC
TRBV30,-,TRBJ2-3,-,CAWGRGSTDTQYF,TGTGCCTGGGGAAGGGGGAGCACAGATACGCAGTATTTT
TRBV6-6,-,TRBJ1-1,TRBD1,CASSYQGADTEAFF,TGTGCCAGCAGTTACCAGGGGGCGGACACTGAAGCTTTCTTT
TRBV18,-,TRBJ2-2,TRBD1,CASSPDRVNTGELFF,TGTGCCAGCTCACCAGACAGGGTTAACACCGGGGAGCTGTTTTTT
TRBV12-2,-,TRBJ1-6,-,CASRGAGRSSYNSPLHF,TGTGCAAGTCGAGGAGCGGGACGGAGCTCCTATAATTCACCCCTCCACTTT
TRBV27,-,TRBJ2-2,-,CASSLTTPNTGELFF,TGTGCCAGCAGCCTTACGACCCCGAACACCGGGGAGCTGTTTTTT
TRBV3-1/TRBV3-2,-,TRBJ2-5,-,CASSPPWGGAQETQYF,TGTGCCAGCAGCCCACCCTGGGGGGGGGCCCAAGAGACCCAGTACTTC
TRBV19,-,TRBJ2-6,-,CAAQPGNSGANVLTF,TGTGCCGCCCAGCCCGGGAACTCTGGGGCCAACGTCCTGACTTTC
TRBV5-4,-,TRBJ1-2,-,CASSLDGVPGYTF,TGTGCCAGCAGCTTGGACGGGGTTCCGGGCTACACCTTC
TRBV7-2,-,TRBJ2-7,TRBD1,CASSFNRGAGEQYF,TGTGCCAGCAGCTTTAACAGGGGGGCGGGCGAGCAGTACTTC
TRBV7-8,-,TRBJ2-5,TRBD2,CASRGLAGGTETQYF,TGTGCCAGCAGGGGACTAGCGGGAGGGACGGAGACCCAGTACTTC
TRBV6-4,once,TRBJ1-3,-,CASKTWSNESSGNTIYF,TGTGCCAGCAAAACCTGGTCCAATGAGAGCTCTGGAAACACCATATATTTT
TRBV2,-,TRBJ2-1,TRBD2,CASKRTSGVSYNEQFF,TGTGCCAGCAAGCGGACTAGCGGGGTTAGCTACAATGAGCAGTTCTTC
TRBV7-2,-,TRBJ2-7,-,CASSGSGKLTREQYF,TGTGCCAGCAGCGGCTCAGGGAAATTAACGCGCGAGCAGTACTTC
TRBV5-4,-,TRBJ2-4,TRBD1,CASSSGGQATLAKNIQYF,TGTGCCAGCAGCTCCGGAGGACAGGCGACGCTAGCCAAAAACATTCAGTACTTC
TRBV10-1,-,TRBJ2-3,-,CASGWAGADTQYF,TGCGCCAGCGGTTGGGCCGGGGCAGATACGCAGTATTTT
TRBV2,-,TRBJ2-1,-,CASTGPNSYNEQFF,TGTGCCAGCACGGGACCGAACTCCTACAATGAGCAGTTCTTC
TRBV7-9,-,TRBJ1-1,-,CASSLLGELGTEAFF,TGTGCCAGCAGCTTATTGGGGGAATTGGGCACTGAAGCTTTCTTT
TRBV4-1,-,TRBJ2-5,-,CASSHAPGSQETQYF,TGCGCCAGCAGCCATGCCCCAGGGAGTCAGGAGACCCAGTACTTC
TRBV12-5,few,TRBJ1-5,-,CASGSALRGNQPQHF,TGTGCTAGTGGTTCCGCCTTAAGAGGCAATCAGCCCCAGCATTTT
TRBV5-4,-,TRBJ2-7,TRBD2,CASSLRGPSGRGYEQYF,TGTGCCAGCAGCTTGCGGGGGCCTAGCGGGAGAGGCTACGAGCAGTACTTC